This T cell receptor (beta chain) was profiled in a study of a mutant IDH1 vaccine in newly diagnosed glioma. Looking at the study overall: Patients received vaccination from 4-6 weeks after radiotherapy alone, or with temozolomide cycles. Patients were pretreated with radiotherapy, temozolomide, or both, mostly both.

Repertoires were generated with immunoSEQ multiplex PCR, while TCRdb's copy carries only in-frame clones and drops some. The sample has 55,000 to 65,000 clones, 80% seen once. CDR3 size: 13 residues. V shed 4 bases and J shed 13 bases, with 17 bases lying between them. Germline V lookup: CDR1 SGDLS, CDR2 YYNGEE. This clone was seen a few times. Its cognate antigen is unknown. Time point described: week 11, during vaccination. What each vaccine dose contained was 300 ug of mutant IDH1 20-mer peptide, accompanied by topical imiquimod. This sequence originates from a man aged 50 or older with glioma. Sequences were derived from PBMCs, sampled from a glioma patient whose treatment included an IDH1 peptide vaccine. The J gene is TRBJ1-4, the V gene TRBV9; maybe TRBD1 (5 bases). The CDR3 bases are TGTGCCAGCAGCACCCCGGGCATAACAGGACTGTTTTTT. Translation gives CASSTPGITGLFF. Variable domain in full (rest from reference TRBV9 and TRBJ1-4): DSGVTQTPKHLITATGQRVTLRCSPRSGDLSVYWYQQSLDQGLQFLIQYYNGEERAKGNILERFSAQQFPDLHSELNLSSLELGDSALYFCASSTPGITGLFFGSGTQLSVL.